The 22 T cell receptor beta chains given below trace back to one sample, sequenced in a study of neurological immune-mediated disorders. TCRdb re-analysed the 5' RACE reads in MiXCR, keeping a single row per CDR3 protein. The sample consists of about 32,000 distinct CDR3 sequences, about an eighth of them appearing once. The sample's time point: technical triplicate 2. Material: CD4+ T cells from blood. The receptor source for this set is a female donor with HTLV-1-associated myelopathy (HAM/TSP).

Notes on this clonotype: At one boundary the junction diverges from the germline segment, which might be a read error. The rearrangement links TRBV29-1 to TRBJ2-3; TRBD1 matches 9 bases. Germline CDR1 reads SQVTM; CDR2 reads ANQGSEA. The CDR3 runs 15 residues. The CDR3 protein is CSVRTGTGSKDTQYF. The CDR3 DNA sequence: TGCAGCGTCCGAACCGGGACAGGGAGCAAAGATACGCAGTATTTT.

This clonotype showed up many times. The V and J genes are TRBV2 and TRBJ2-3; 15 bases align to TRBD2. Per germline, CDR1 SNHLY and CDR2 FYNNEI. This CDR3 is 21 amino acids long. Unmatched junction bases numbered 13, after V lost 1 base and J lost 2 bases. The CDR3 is CASSEGSGLAGGRVLTDTQYF. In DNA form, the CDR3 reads TGTGCCAGCAGTGAAGGATCCGGACTAGCGGGGGGGCGAGTCCTCACAGATACGCAGTATTTT.

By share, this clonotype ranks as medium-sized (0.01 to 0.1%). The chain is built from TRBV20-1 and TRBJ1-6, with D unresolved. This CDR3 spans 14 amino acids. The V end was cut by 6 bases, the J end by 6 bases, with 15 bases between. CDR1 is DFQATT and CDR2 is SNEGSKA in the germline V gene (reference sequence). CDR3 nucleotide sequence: TGCAGTGCCACCACCATCGGGGTTAATTCACCCCTCCACTTT. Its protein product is CSATTIGVNSPLHF.

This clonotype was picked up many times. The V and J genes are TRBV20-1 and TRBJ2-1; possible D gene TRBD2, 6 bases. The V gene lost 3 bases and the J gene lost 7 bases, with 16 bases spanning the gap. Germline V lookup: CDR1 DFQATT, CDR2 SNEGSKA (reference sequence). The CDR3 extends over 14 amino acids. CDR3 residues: CSASLGTHQNEQFF. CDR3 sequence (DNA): TGCAGTGCTAGTCTTGGGACTCATCAAAATGAGCAGTTCTTC.

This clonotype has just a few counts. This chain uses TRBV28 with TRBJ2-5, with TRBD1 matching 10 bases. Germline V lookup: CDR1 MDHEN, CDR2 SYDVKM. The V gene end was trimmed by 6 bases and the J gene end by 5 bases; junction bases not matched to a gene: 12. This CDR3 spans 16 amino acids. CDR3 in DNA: TGTGCCAGCAGACTTCCGAGGACAGGGGGGATTGAGACCCAGTACTTC. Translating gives CASRLPRTGGIETQYF.

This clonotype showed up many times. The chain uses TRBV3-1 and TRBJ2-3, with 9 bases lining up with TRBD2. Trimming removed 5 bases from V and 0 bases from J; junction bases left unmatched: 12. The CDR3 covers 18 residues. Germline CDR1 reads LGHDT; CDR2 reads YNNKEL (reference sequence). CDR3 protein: CASSISRLAVISTDTQYF. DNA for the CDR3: TGTGCCAGCAGCATCTCAAGACTAGCGGTTATTAGCACAGATACGCAGTATTTT.

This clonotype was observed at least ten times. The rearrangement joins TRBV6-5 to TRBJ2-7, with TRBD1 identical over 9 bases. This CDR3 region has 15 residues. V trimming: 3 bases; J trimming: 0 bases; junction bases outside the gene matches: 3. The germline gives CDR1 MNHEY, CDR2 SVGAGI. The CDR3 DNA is TGTGCCAGCAGTTATATGGGACAGGGCTCCTACGAGCAGTACTTC. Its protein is CASSYMGQGSYEQYF.

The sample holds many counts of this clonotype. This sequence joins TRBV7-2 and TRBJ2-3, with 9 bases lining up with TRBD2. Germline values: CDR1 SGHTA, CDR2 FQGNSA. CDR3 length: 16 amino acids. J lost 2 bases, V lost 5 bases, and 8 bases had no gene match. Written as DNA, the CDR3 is TGTGCCAGCAGCCCTTTCGCGGGGGGGCCCACAGATACGCAGTATTTT. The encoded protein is CASSPFAGGPTDTQYF.

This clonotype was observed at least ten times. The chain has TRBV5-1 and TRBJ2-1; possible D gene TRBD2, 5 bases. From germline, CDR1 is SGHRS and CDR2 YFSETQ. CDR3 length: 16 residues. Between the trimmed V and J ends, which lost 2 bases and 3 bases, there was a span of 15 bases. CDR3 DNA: TGCGCCAGCAGCTTCATAGCCGGAGGAGGCTACAATGAGCAGTTCTTC. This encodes CASSFIAGGGYNEQFF.

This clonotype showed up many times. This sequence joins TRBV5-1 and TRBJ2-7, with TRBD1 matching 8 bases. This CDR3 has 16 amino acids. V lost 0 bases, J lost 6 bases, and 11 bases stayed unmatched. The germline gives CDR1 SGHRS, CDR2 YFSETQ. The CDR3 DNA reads TGCGCCAGCAGCTTGGCCATCGGACAGGGAAGGGCCGAGCAGTACTTC. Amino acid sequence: CASSLAIGQGRAEQYF.

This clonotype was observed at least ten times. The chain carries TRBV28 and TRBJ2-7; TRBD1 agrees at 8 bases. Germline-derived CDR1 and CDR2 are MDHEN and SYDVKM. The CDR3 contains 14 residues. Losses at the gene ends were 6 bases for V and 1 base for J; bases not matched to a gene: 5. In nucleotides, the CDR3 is TGTGCCAGCAGCCGCCGGGACAGGTCCTACGAGCAGTACTTC. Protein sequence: CASSRRDRSYEQYF.

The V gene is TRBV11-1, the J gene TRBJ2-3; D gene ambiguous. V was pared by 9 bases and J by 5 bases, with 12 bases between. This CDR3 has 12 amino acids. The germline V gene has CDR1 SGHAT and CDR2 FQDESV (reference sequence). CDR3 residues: CASTPGKDTQYF. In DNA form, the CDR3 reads TGTGCCAGTACCCCGGGCAAAGATACGCAGTATTTT.

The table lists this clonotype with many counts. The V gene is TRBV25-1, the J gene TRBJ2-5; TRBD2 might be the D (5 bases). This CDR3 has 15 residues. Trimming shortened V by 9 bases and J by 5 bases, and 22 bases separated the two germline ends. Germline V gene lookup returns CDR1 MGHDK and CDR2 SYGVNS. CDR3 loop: CASQGSLAPPETQYF. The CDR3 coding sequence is TGTGCCAGTCAAGGTAGCCTAGCCCCCCCGGAGACCCAGTACTTC.

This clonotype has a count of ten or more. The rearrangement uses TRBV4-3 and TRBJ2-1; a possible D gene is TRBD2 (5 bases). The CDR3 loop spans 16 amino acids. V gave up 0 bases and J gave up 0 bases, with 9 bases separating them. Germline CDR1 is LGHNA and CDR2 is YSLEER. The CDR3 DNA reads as TGCGCCAGCAGCCAAGATATACTAGGCTCCTACAATGAGCAGTTCTTC. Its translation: CASSQDILGSYNEQFF.

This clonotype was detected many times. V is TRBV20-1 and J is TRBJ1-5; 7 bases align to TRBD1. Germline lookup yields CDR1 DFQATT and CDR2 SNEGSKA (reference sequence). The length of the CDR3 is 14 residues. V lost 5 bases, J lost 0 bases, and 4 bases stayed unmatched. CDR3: CSAGDSYSNQPQHF. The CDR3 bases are TGCAGTGCTGGGGACAGTTATAGCAATCAGCCCCAGCATTTT.

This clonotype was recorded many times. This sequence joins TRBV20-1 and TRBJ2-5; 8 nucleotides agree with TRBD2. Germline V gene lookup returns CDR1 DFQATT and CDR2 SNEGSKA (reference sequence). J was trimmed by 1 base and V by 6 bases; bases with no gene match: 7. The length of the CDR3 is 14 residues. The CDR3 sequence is CSATSGSSQETQYF. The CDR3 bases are TGCAGTGCAACGAGCGGGAGTAGCCAAGAGACCCAGTACTTC.

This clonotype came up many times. CDR3 sequence reads: CSAKRGDYGYTF. CDR3 DNA sequence: TGCAGTGCGAAAAGGGGAGACTATGGCTACACCTTC. The gene calls are TRBV20-1 and TRBJ1-2, with D possibly TRBD1 on 5 matching bases. Germline CDR1 is DFQATT and CDR2 is SNEGSKA (reference sequence). Trimming took 6 bases from V and 3 from J, leaving 11 bases between them. The CDR3 covers 12 residues.

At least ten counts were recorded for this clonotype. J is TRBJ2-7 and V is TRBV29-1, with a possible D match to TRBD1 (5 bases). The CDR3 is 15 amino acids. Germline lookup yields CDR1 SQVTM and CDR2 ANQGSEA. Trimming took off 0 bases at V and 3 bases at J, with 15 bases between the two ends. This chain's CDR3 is CSVEDTAQGHYEQYF. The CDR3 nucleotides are TGCAGCGTTGAAGATACGGCCCAGGGCCACTACGAGCAGTACTTC.

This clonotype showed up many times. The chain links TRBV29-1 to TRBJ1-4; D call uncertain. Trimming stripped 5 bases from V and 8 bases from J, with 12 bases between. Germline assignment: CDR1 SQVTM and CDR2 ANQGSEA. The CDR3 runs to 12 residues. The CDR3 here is CSVQWESEKLFF. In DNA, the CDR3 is TGCAGCGTTCAGTGGGAGAGCGAAAAACTGTTTTTT. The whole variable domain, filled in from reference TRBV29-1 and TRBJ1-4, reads SAVISQKPSRDICQRGTSLTIQCQVDSQVTMMFWYRQQPGQSLTLIATANQGSEATYESGFVIDKFPISRPNLTFSTLTVSNMSPEDSSIYLCSVQWESEKLFFGSGTQLSVL.

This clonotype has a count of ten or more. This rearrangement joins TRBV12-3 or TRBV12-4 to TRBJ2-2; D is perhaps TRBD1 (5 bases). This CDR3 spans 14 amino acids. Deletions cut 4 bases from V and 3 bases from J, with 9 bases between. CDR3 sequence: CASSYQGDTGELFF. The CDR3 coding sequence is TGTGCCAGCAGTTACCAGGGCGACACCGGGGAGCTGTTTTTT.

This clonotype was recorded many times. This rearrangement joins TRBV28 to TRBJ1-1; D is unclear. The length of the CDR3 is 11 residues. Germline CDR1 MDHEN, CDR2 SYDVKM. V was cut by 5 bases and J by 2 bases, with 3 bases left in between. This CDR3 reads CASSTNTEAFF. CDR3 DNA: TGTGCCAGCAGTACCAACACTGAAGCTTTCTTT.

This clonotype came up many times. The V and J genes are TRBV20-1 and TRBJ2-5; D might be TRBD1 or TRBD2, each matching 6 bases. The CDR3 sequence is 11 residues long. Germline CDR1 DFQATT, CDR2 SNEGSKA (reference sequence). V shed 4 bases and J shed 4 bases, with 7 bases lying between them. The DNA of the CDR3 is TGCAGTGCTACGGGGGCAGAGACCCAGTACTTC. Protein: CSATGAETQYF.